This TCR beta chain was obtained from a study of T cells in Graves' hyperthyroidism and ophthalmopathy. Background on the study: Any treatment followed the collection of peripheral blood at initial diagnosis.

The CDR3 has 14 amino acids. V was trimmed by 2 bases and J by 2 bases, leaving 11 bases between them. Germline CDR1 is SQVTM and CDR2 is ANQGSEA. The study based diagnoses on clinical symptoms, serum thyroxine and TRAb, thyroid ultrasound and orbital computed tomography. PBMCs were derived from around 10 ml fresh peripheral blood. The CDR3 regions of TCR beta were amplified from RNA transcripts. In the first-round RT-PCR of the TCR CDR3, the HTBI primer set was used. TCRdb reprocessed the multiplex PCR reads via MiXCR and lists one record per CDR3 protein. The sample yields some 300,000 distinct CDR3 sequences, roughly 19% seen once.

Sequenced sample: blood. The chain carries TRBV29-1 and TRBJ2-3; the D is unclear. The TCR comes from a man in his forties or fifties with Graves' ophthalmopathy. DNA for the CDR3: TGCAGCGTTGAACAGACCCAGAACACAGATACGCAGTATTTT. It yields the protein CSVEQTQNTDTQYF.